The rows below give T cell receptor beta chains drawn from one sample of a study of T cell changes during pregnancy in multiple sclerosis. Assay: immunoSEQ multiplex PCR; the TCRdb copy retains only in-frame clones and omits some. The table includes more than 45,000 clones, 85% to 95% detected once. The sample was CD8+ T cells from peripheral blood mononuclear cells, taken in the second trimester of pregnancy. Receptors were obtained from a female donor with multiple sclerosis, enrolled in a pregnancy study. Each CDR3 is given with its conserved first and last residue. D genes are given only for firm matches. Size is omitted from some rows. Given values are once, few, many or a class for expanded clones.

>TRBV5-5|NA|TRBJ1-4|NA
TGTGCCAGCAGCTTGGTATCAGGGGATGAAAAACTGTTTTTT
CASSLVSGDEKLFF
>TRBV29-1|NA|TRBJ2-2|once
TGCAGCGCTATAGGCGCGGGCCACTCGAACACCGGGGAGCTGTTTTTT
CSAIGAGHSNTGELFF
>TRBV7-8|TRBD1|TRBJ1-4|NA
TGTGCCAGCAGCAAAAAGACAGGGGCGTTTGCGGCTAATGAAAAACTGTTTTTT
CASSKKTGAFAANEKLFF
>TRBV10-3|TRBD2|TRBJ2-7|NA
TGTGCCATCGGGAGGGACGCCTCCTACGAGCAGTACTTC
CAIGRDASYEQYF
>TRBV11-2|NA|TRBJ2-3|NA
TGTGCCAGCAGCCAGGGGGGATCGAGCACAGATACGCAGTATTTT
CASSQGGSSTDTQYF
>TRBV6-5|TRBD2|TRBJ2-1|NA
TGTGCCAGCAGACTAGCGGGGGGGTACAATGAGCAGTTCTTC
CASRLAGGYNEQFF
>TRBV4-1|NA|TRBJ2-7|NA
TGCGCCAGCAGCCAAGGAGGGTTCGGCTCCTACGAGCAGTACTTC
CASSQGGFGSYEQYF
>TRBV7-6|NA|TRBJ1-1|NA
TGTGCCAGCAGCTTACAGGGGATCACTGAAGCTTTCTTT
CASSLQGITEAFF
>TRBV28|TRBD1|TRBJ1-4|NA
TGTGCCAGCAGTTTGGGGGACAGGCTTAATGAAAAACTGTTTTTT
CASSLGDRLNEKLFF
>TRBV7-6|NA|TRBJ2-7|once
TGTGCCAGCAGCCTCAACCCCGCGGGGGCGGGCGACGAGCAGTACTTC
CASSLNPAGAGDEQYF
>TRBV4-1|NA|TRBJ2-5|once
TGCGCCAGCAGCCAACTGACCGGGGGGCCGGGAGAGACCCAGTACTTC
CASSQLTGGPGETQYF
>TRBV19|NA|TRBJ1-1|NA
TGTGCCAGTAGTATAGATCAGGGGTGGACTGAAGCTTTCTTT
CASSIDQGWTEAFF
>TRBV2|TRBD1|TRBJ1-1|NA
TGTGCCGGGACAGGCGGTACTGAAGCTTTCTTT
CAGTGGTEAFF
>TRBV15|NA|TRBJ1-1|NA
TGTGCCACTAGTGTATCGTGGGCAGGGGCGAACACTGAAGCTTTCTTT
CATSVSWAGANTEAFF
>TRBV7-9|TRBD2|TRBJ2-7|NA
TGTGCCAGCAGCTTAGGCGCGAGGACTAGCGGGGTAAGGGAGCAGTACTTC
CASSLGARTSGVREQYF
>TRBV9|NA|TRBJ2-1|once
TGTGCCAGCACGGGGACGGGAGAGCGTGAGCAGTTCTTC
CASTGTGEREQFF
>TRBV7-9|NA|TRBJ2-7|NA
TGTGCCAGCCGGAGTCCAAATTCCTACGAGCAGTACTTC
CASRSPNSYEQYF
>TRBV15|TRBD1|TRBJ2-5|NA
TGTGCCACTTCCGGGGACAGGGGGGAAGAGACCCAGTACTTC
CATSGDRGEETQYF
>TRBV9|TRBD2|TRBJ2-1|NA
TGTGCCAGCAGCGCTCTAGCGGGAGGGCCGAGTGAGCAGTTCTTC
CASSALAGGPSEQFF
>TRBV2|NA|TRBJ2-1|NA
TGTGCCAGCAGTGAAGACCGGCAGGTTTACAATGAGCAGTTCTTC
CASSEDRQVYNEQFF
>TRBV30|NA|TRBJ1-1|NA
TGTGCCTGGAGTCACCCCGGATGGGGGGTCGGGACTGAAGCTTTCTTT
CAWSHPGWGVGTEAFF
>TRBV5-7|NA|TRBJ1-6|NA
TGTGCCAGCAGCTTGGCTTCGGCTAGATCACCCCTCCACTTT
CASSLASARSPLHF
>TRBV28|TRBD2|TRBJ2-3|NA
TGTGCCAGCAGTCCAAGACTAGCGGAAGACACAGATACGCAGTATTTT
CASSPRLAEDTDTQYF
>TRBV9|TRBD1|TRBJ1-2|NA
TGTGCCAGCAGCCTCCGGGACAGGGGTCCCGCTAACTATGGCTACACCTTC
CASSLRDRGPANYGYTF
>TRBV27|NA|TRBJ2-7|NA
TGTGCCAGCAGACAGGGCTACGAGCAGTACTTC
CASRQGYEQYF
>TRBV27|NA|TRBJ1-5|few
TGTGCCAGCAGTCTGCAGGGTTCCAATCAGCCCCAGCATTTT
CASSLQGSNQPQHF
>TRBV14|TRBD2|TRBJ2-2|NA
TGTGCCAGCAGCCAAGAACGGTGGGGGGGTTACACCGGGGAGCTGTTTTTT
CASSQERWGGYTGELFF
>TRBV27|TRBD2|TRBJ2-5|NA
TGTGCCAGCAGTAAATCGGGACTAGCGGGAGAGACCCAGTACTTC
CASSKSGLAGETQYF
>TRBV7-3|NA|TRBJ2-1|NA
TGTGCCAGCAGCTTAATTCGTAGGGGCTACAATGAGCAGTTCTTC
CASSLIRRGYNEQFF
>TRBV19|NA|TRBJ1-6|NA
TGTGCCAGTAGTTTAATCGCCCCGAGGGGGAACAATTGGACCCTCCACTTT
CASSLIAPRGNNWTLHF
>TRBV27|NA|TRBJ2-1|once
TGTGCCAGCAGTTTATCGGTGGCAAATGAGCAGTTCTTC
CASSLSVANEQFF
>TRBV2|TRBD2|TRBJ2-7|NA
TGTGCCAGCAGCGCCTACCTCGGGACTAGCGGGGGTCGCGAGCAGTACTTC
CASSAYLGTSGGREQYF
>TRBV5-1|TRBD1|TRBJ1-1|NA
TGCGCCAGCAGCTTGGGGACTGACAGGGTTGAAGCTTTCTTT
CASSLGTDRVEAFF
>TRBV9|NA|TRBJ1-4|once
TGTGCCAGCAGCGTAGAATTCACAGGGCAACTGTTTTTT
CASSVEFTGQLFF
>TRBV19|NA|TRBJ2-1|NA
TGTGCCAGTAGTACAAACTTGGGCCTCAACAATGAGCAGTTCTTC
CASSTNLGLNNEQFF
>TRBV19|TRBD2|TRBJ2-1|NA
TGTGCCAGTAGTATAGGCGGGAGGCACAATGAGCAGTTCTTC
CASSIGGRHNEQFF
>TRBV7-9|TRBD2|TRBJ2-7|NA
TGTGCCAGCAGCCGCGCGGGGGGGGGCGCGTTCAACGAGCAGTACTTC
CASSRAGGGAFNEQYF
>TRBV15|NA|TRBJ2-7|NA
TGTGCCACCAGCAGAGATCGCGGTCCCTACGAGCAGTACTTC
CATSRDRGPYEQYF
>TRBV5-1|NA|TRBJ2-1|NA
TGCGCCACCTATAGCGGCAATGAGCAGTTCTTC
CATYSGNEQFF